What follows describes a single T cell receptor (beta chain). The CDR3 covers 16 residues. Trimming took 10 bases from V and 6 from J, leaving 24 bases between them. The germline V gene encodes CDR1 LGHNA and CDR2 YNFKEQ. These data come from a study of T cell responses to AZD1222 COVID-19 vaccine. Sequencing was performed with immunoSEQ multiplex PCR; in TCRdb, only in-frame clones are kept and a portion is missing. The sample has about 130,000 clones, approximately 88% seen once. The receptor was isolated from an adult in good health. The specimen was peripheral blood, collected on day 0 of AZD1222 vaccination. The rearrangement links TRBV4-2 to TRBJ2-2; perhaps D is TRBD1 or TRBD2 (7 bases each). CDR3 sequence: CATRHARGGLAGELFF. The CDR3 DNA is TGTGCCACCCGCCACGCCAGGGGGGGGTTGGCCGGGGAGCTGTTTTTT.